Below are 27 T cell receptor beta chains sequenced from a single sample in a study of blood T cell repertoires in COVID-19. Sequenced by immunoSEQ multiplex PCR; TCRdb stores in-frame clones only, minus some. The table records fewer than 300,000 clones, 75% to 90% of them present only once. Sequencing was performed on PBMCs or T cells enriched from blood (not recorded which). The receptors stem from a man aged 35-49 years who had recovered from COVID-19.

CDR3 region: CASSFRAGGYEQYF. CDR3 sequence (DNA): TGTGCCAGCAGTTTCCGTGCAGGGGGCTACGAGCAGTACTTC. The chain combines TRBV6-2 or TRBV6-3 with TRBJ2-7; 7 nucleotides match TRBD1. V lost 4 bases, J lost 3 bases, and 6 bases stayed unmatched. Germline CDR1 reads MNHEY; CDR2 reads SVGEGT. This CDR3 region has 14 residues.

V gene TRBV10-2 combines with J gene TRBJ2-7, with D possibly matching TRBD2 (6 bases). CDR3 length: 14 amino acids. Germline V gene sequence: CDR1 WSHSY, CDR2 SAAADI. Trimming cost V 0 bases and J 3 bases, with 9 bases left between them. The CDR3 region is CASSESEDYYEQYF. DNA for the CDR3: TGCGCCAGCAGTGAGTCCGAGGACTACTACGAGCAGTACTTC.

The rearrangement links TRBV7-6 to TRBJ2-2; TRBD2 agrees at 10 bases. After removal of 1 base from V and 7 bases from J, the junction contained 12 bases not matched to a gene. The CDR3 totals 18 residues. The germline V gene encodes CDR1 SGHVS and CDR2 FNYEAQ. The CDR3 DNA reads TGTGCCAGCAGCTTAGTAACCATGCTAGCGGGAGAGGGCGGGGAGCTGTTTTTT. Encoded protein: CASSLVTMLAGEGGELFF.

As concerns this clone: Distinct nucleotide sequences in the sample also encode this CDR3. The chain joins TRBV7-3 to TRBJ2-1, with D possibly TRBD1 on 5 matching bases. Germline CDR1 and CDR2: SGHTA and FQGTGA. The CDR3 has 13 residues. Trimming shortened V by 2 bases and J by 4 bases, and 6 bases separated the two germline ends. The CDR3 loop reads CASSLDSYNEQFF. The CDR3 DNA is TGTGCCAGCAGCTTAGACAGTTACAATGAGCAGTTCTTC. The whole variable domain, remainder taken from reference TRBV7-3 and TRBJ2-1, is GAGVSQTPSNKVTEKGKYVELRCDPISGHTALYWYRQSLGQGPEFLIYFQGTGAADDSGLPNDRFFAVRPEGSVSTLKIQRTERGDSAVYLCASSLDSYNEQFFGPGTRLTVL.

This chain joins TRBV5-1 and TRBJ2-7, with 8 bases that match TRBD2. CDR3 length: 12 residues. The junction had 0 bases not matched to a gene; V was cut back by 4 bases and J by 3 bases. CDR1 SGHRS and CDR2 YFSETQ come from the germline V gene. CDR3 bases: TGCGCCAGCAGCCGGGAGGGCTACGAGCAGTACTTC. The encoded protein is CASSREGYEQYF.

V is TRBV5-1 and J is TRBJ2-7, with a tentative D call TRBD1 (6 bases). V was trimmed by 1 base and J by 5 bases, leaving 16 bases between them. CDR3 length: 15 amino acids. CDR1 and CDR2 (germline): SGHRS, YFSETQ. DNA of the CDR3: TGCGCCAGCAGCTTGAGTACAGGGCAGTGGGACGAGCAGTACTTC. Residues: CASSLSTGQWDEQYF.

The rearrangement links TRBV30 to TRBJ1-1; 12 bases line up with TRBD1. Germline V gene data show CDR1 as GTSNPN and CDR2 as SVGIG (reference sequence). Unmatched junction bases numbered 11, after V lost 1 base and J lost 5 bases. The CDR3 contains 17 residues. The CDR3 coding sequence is TGTGCCTGGAGTGCCGGGACAGGGGGCTTCTTGGGGACTGAAGCTTTCTTT. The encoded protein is CAWSAGTGGFLGTEAFF.

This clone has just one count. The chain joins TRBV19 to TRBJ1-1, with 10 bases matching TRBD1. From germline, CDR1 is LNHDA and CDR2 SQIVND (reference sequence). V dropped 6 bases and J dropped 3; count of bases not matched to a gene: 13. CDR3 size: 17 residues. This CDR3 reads CASSSPGQGVWDTEAFF. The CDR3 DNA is TGTGCCAGTAGCTCCCCCGGACAGGGGGTATGGGACACTGAAGCTTTCTTT.

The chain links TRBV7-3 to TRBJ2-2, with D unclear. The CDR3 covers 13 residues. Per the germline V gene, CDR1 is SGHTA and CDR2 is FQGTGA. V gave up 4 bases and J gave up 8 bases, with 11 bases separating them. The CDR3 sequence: CASSSLEYGELFF. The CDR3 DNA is TGTGCCAGCAGCTCGCTAGAATATGGGGAGCTGTTTTTT. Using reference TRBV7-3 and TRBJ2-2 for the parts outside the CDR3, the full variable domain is GAGVSQTPSNKVTEKGKYVELRCDPISGHTALYWYRQSLGQGPEFLIYFQGTGAADDSGLPNDRFFAVRPEGSVSTLKIQRTERGDSAVYLCASSSLEYGELFFGEGSRLTVL.

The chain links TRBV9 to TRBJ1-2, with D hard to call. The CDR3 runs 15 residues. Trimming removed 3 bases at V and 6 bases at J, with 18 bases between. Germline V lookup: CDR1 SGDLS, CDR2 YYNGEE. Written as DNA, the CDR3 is TGTGCCAGCAGCGGCCCCAGTGTGGTCGAGGATGGCTACACCTTC. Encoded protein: CASSGPSVVEDGYTF.

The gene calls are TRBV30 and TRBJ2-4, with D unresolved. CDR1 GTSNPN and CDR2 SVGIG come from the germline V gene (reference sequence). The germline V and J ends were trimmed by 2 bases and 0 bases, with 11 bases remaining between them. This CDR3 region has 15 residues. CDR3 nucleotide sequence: TGTGCCTGGAGTCTATCAAACCTAGCCAAAAACATTCAGTACTTC. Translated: CAWSLSNLAKNIQYF.

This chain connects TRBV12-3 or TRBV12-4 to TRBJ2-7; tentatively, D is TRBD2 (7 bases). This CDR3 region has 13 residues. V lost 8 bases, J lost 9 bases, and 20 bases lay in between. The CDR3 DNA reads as TGTGCCAGCGGACCTGGGGGGGCCCCCGGGCAGTACTTC. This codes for CASGPGGAPGQYF.

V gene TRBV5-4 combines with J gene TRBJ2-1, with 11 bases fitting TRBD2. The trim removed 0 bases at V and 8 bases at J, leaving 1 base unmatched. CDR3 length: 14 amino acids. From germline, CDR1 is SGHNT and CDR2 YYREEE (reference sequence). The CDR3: CASSLDSGRDEQFF. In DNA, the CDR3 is TGTGCCAGCAGCTTGGATAGCGGGAGGGATGAGCAGTTCTTC.

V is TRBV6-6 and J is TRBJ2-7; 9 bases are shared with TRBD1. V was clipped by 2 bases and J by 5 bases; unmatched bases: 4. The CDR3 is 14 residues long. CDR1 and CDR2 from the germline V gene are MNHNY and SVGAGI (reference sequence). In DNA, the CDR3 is TGTGCCAGCAGTTACAGGGACAGGGCCCACGAGCAGTACTTC. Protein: CASSYRDRAHEQYF.

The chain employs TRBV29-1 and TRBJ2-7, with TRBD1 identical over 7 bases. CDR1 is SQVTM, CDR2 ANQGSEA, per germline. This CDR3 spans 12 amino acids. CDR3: CTATAGGYEQYF. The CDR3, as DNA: TGCACCGCGACCGCAGGGGGCTACGAGCAGTACTTC.

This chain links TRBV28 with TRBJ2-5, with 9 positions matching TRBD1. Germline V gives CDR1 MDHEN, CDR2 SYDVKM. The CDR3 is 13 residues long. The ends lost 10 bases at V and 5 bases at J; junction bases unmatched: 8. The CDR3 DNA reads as TGTGCCACCCTACAGGGGGCGCCGGAGACCCAGTACTTC. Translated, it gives CATLQGAPETQYF.

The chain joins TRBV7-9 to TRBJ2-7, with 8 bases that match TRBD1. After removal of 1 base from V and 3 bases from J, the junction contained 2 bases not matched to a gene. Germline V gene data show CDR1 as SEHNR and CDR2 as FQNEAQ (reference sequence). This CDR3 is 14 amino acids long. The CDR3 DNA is TGTGCCAGCAGCTTAGTAACAGGGGGCTACGAGCAGTACTTC. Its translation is CASSLVTGGYEQYF.

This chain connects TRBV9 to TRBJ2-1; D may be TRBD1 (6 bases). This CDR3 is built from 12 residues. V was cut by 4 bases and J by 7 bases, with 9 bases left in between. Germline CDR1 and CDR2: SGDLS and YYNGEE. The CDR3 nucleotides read TGTGCCAGCAGCTCGACAGGTAATGAGCAGTTCTTC. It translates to CASSSTGNEQFF. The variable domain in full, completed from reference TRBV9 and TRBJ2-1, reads DSGVTQTPKHLITATGQRVTLRCSPRSGDLSVYWYQQSLDQGLQFLIQYYNGEERAKGNILERFSAQQFPDLHSELNLSSLELGDSALYFCASSSTGNEQFFGPGTRLTVL.

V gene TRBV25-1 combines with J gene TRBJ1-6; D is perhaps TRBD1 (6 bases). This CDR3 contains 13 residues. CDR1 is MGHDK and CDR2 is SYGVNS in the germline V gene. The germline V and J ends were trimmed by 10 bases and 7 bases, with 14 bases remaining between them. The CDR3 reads CATRDTQNSPLHF. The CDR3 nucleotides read TGTGCCACCCGGGACACGCAAAATTCACCCCTCCACTTT.

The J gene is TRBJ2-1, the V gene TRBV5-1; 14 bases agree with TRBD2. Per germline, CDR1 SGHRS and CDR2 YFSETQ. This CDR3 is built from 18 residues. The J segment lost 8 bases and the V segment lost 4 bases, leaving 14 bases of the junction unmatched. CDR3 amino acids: CASSEKNRLAGGLDEQFF. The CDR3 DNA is TGCGCCAGCAGCGAGAAGAACAGACTAGCGGGGGGGCTGGATGAGCAGTTCTTC. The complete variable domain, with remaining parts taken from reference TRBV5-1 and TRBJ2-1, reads KAGVTQTPRYLIKTRGQQVTLSCSPISGHRSVSWYQQTPGQGLQFLFEYFSETQRNKGNFPGRFSGRQFSNSRSEMNVSTLELGDSALYLCASSEKNRLAGGLDEQFFGPGTRLTVL.

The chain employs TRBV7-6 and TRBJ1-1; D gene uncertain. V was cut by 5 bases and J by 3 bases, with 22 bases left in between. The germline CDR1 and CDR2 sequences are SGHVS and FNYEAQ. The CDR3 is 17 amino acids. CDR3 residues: CASSTRYVRKEDTEAFF. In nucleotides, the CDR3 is TGTGCCAGCAGCACTAGGTACGTCAGAAAAGAGGACACTGAAGCTTTCTTT.

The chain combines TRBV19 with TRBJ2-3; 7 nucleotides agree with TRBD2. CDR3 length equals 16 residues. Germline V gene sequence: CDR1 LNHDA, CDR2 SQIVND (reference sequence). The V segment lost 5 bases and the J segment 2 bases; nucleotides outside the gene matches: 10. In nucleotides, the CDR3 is TGTGCCAGTAGTCAATCTAGCGGAGGGATCACAGATACGCAGTATTTT. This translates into CASSQSSGGITDTQYF.

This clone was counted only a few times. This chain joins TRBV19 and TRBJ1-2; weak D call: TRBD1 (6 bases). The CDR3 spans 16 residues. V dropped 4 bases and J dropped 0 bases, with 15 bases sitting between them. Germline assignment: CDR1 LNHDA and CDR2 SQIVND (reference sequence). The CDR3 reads CASSKGRGQANYGYTF. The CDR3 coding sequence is TGTGCCAGTAGTAAGGGCAGGGGTCAAGCTAACTATGGCTACACCTTC.

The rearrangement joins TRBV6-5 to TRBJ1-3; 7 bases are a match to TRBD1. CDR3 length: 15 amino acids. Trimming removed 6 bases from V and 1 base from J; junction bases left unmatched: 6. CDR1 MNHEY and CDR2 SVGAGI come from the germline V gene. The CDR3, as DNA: TGTGCCAGCAGCGCTGGGACAGCGTCTGGAAACACCATATATTTT. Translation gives CASSAGTASGNTIYF.

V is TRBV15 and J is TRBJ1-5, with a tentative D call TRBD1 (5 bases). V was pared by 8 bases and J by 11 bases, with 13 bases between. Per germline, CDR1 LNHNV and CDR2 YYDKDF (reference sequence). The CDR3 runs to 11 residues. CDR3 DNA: TGTGCCACCGGTTCGCGGGGGACCCAGCATTTT. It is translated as CATGSRGTQHF.

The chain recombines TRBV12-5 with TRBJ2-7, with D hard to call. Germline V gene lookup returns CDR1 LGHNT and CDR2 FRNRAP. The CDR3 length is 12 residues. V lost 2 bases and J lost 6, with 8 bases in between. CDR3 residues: CASGLPRGEQYF. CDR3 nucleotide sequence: TGTGCTAGTGGTTTGCCTCGAGGCGAGCAGTACTTC.

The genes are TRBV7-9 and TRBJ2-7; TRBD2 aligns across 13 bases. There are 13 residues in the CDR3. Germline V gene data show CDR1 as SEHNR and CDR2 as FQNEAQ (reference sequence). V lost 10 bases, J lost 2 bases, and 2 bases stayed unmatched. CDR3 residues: CATTSGRAYEQYF. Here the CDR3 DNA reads TGTGCCACCACTAGCGGGAGGGCCTACGAGCAGTACTTC. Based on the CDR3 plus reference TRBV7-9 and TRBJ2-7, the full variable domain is DTGVSQNPRHKITKRGQNVTFRCDPISEHNRLYWYRQTLGQGPEFLTYFQNEAQLEKSRLLSDRFSAERPKGSFSTLEIQRTEQGDSAMYLCATTSGRAYEQYFGPGTRLTVT.